This T cell receptor (beta chain) was found in a study of OX40 agonist ivuxolimab in advanced cancers. Across the whole study: Among those enrolled, mean age was roughly 62 years (range roughly 23 to 90) and 75% to 90% were male.

Germline V lookup: CDR1 MDHEN, CDR2 SYDVKM. The CDR3 has 15 amino acids. Trimming removed 5 bases at V and 3 bases at J, with 17 bases between. Only one count was recorded for this clone. As yet, its antigen is unknown. Regarding the study as a whole: Fewer expanded clones were found on average in CD4+ than in CD8+ T cells.

Exclusion of a patient followed from autoimmune disease history or systemic immunosuppression. Using immunoSEQ multiplex PCR, the repertoire was profiled, and TCRdb retains in-frame clones only, with some absent. The sample carries fewer than 70,000 clones, 77% recorded once. This sample comprised CD4+ or CD8+ T cells sorted from blood, obtained in a trial of the OX40 agonist ivuxolimab. This receptor was obtained from an adult with an advanced solid tumor such as melanoma, head and neck, liver or kidney cancer. The chain carries TRBV28 and TRBJ2-7; weak D call: TRBD1 (6 bases). The CDR3 spells CASSPGHLPFYEQYF. CDR3 DNA: TGTGCCAGCAGTCCGGGACACCTCCCCTTCTACGAGCAGTACTTC. Supplemented by reference TRBV28 and TRBJ2-7, the full variable domain reads DVKVTQSSRYLVKRTGEKVFLECVQDMDHENMFWYRQDPGLGLRLIYFSYDVKMKEKGDIPEGYSVSREKKERFSLILESASTNQTSMYLCASSPGHLPFYEQYFGPGTRLTVT.